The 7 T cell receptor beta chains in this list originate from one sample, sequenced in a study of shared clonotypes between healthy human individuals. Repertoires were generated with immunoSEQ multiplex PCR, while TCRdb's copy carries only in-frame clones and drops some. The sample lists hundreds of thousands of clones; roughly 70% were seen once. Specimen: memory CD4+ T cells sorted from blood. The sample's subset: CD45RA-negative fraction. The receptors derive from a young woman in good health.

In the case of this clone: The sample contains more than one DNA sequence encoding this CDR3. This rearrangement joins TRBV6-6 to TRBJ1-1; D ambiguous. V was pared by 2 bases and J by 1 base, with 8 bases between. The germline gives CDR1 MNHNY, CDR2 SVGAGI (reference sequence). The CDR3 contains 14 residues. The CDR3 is CASSYSGENTEAFF. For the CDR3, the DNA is TGTGCCAGCAGTTACAGCGGGGAGAACACTGAAGCTTTCTTT.

This CDR3 reads CASSLYGGEQYF. CDR3 nucleotide sequence: TGTGCCAGCAGCTTATACGGGGGAGAGCAGTACTTC. The genes are TRBV7-9 and TRBJ2-7, with D possibly matching TRBD2 (6 bases). The CDR3 totals 12 residues. Trimming left V 2 bases short and J 7 bases short, with 9 bases between. CDR1 is SEHNR, CDR2 FQNEAQ, per germline (reference sequence). Filled out from reference TRBV7-9 and TRBJ2-7, the complete variable domain reads DTGVSQNPRHKITKRGQNVTFRCDPISEHNRLYWYRQTLGQGPEFLTYFQNEAQLEKSRLLSDRFSAERPKGSFSTLEIQRTEQGDSAMYLCASSLYGGEQYFGPGTRLTVT.

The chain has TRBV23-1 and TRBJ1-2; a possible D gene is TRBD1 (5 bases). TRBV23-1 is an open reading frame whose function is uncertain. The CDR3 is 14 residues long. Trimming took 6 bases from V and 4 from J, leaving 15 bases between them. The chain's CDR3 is CASRRGGGSYGYTF. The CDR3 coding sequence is TGCGCCAGCAGGCGGGGGGGTGGGAGCTATGGCTACACCTTC.

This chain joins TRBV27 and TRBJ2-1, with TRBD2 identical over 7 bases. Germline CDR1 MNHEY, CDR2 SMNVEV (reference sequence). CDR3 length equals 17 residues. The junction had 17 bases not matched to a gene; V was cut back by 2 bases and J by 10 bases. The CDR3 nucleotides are TGTGCCAGCAGTTTAAGTGCTGCGGGAGAAGGGTTGGGGGAGCAGTTCTTC. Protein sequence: CASSLSAAGEGLGEQFF.

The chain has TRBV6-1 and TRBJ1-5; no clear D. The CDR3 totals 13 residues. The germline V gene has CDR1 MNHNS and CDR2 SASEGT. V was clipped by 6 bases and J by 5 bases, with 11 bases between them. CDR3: CASSLVGDQPQHF. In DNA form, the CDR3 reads TGTGCCAGCAGCCTAGTCGGCGATCAGCCCCAGCATTTT.

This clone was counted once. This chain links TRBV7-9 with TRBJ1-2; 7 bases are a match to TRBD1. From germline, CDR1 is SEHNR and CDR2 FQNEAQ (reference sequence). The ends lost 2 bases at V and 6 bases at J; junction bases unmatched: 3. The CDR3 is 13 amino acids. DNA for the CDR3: TGTGCCAGCAGCTTAAGTACAGGGGATGGCTACACCTTC. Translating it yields CASSLSTGDGYTF.

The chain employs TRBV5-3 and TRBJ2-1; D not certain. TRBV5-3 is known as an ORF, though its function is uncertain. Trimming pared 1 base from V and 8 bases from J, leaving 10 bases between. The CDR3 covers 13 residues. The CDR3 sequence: CARSLRRRDEQFF. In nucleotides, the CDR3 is TGTGCCAGAAGCTTGCGCCGGCGCGATGAGCAGTTCTTC.